This TCR beta chain stems from a study of human T cells and chemical hapten exposure. This clonotype showed up many times. Described time point: patch test 1, 2 weeks after DPC sensitization. Treatment denoted: therapeutic diphenylcyclopropenone sensitization with weekly scalp DPC. Germline assignment: CDR1 MNHEY and CDR2 SMNVEV (reference sequence). CDR3 length equals 14 residues. The junction had 7 bases not matched to a gene; V was cut back by 8 bases and J by 7 bases. TCRdb reanalysed the RACE reads using MiXCR and keeps one entry per CDR3 protein. The repertoire has about 360,000 distinct CDR3 sequences, roughly 4.8% of them found once; the top ten carry about 2.1%.

The chain has TRBV27 and TRBJ1-6; TRBD1 matches 8 bases. The clonotype was recovered from a woman between 45 and 65 years old with alopecia areata. Some clones in this sample may be carry-over from other donors' samples. This specimen consisted of whole blood, obtained in connection with sensitization to the hapten diphenylcyclopropenone (DPC). The DNA for the CDR3 is TGTGCCAGCGCTGACAGGGGAGGAAATTCACCCCTCCACTTT. Protein sequence: CASADRGGNSPLHF.